The present T cell receptor delta chain was sequenced within a study of human gamma delta and Vdelta1 T cells. A note on this clone: A read error likely explains why the TCRdb protein, taken from a much larger clone, differs from this DNA's translation at residue 6; the protein shown is translated from the DNA.

This CDR3 is built from 17 residues. Trimming took 4 bases from V and 5 from J, leaving 23 bases between them. Germline V gives CDR1 TSWWSYY, CDR2 QGS. TCRdb re-processed the PCR reads via CATT. The profile shows 880 or so delta-chain clones, approximately 17% of them singletons. J is TRDJ1 and V is TRDV1; tentatively, D is TRDD3 (6 bases). Material: Vdelta1 gamma-delta T cells from blood. This receptor was obtained from a human donor in good health. CDR3 region: CALGVLSKSTGLDKLIF. DNA of the CDR3: TGTGCTCTTGGGGTCCTTTCGAAAAGTACTGGGTTGGATAAACTCATCTTT.